This T cell receptor beta chain is from a study of T-cell memory formation after mild COVID-19. Note on this clonotype: The junction departs from germline at one end; a sequencing error may be responsible.

A single record per CDR3 protein comes from TCRdb applying MiXCR to the 5' RACE reads. Of 300,000 to 400,000 distinct CDR3 sequences listed, 15% are singletons. This receptor was obtained from a man aged 18-30 years who had mild COVID-19 (a few samples of this study predate the infection). Cell type and time point are not known. Sequenced material: PBMCs or a T cell subset sorted from them (not recorded which).

Written as DNA, the CDR3 is TGTGCCAGCAGTTGGACAGGGGGAGTCGCCGGGGAGCTGATTTTT. This encodes CASSWTGGVAGELIF. The chain links TRBV6-5 to TRBJ2-2, with 10 bases aligning to TRBD1. The CDR3 has 15 residues. CDR1 is MNHEY, CDR2 SVGAGI, per germline.